This TCR beta chain was identified in a study of T cells in Graves' hyperthyroidism and ophthalmopathy. The overall study: The blood sample was taken at first diagnosis, before treatment began. Notes on the study in general: Ophthalmopathy was told apart from stable hyperthyroidism by a 13 V-J model. Appearing also in blood were most of the thyroid clonotypes expanded above 0.001.

Amplified regions were TCR beta CDR3 sequences from RNA transcripts. Primed by the HTBI set, a first-round RT-PCR was run on the TCR CDR3. Each CDR3 protein gets one entry after TCRdb re-called the multiplex PCR reads with MiXCR. The repertoire holds around 480,000 distinct CDR3 sequences, with under 15% as singletons. Germline CDR1 and CDR2: DFQATT and SNEGSKA (reference sequence). Germline trimming cut 6 bases from V and 1 base from J; bases unmatched to any gene: 1. This CDR3 is built from 13 residues. At least ten counts were recorded for this clonotype. Its specificity is unknown. The sequence was obtained from a woman aged 18 to 35 with Graves' hyperthyroidism. The chain recombines TRBV20-1 with TRBJ2-3; TRBD1 matches at 10 bases. Material: blood. The CDR3 protein is CSAGTGGTDTQYF. The CDR3, as DNA: TGCAGTGCGGGGACAGGGGGCACAGATACGCAGTATTTT.